This section outlines one T cell receptor beta chain sequence together with its context. Its antigen is unknown. There are no base qualities to consult, and no much larger clone falls within one base. These data belong to a study of blood T cells in healthy people across ages (dated by TCRdb to between 2014 and 2017). Broadly, across the study: In model experiments, template switching captured about one uniquely barcoded TCR beta cDNA molecule for every two T cells. Age-related changes in TCR beta repertoire diversity were measured in the study by deep sequencing normalized with unique cDNA molecular identifiers. For two donors (one aged 18 to 30 and one aged 80 or older), the study analyzed two additional independent replicas of 1 million unique cDNA reads from the same blood draw. Four age groups were formed from the donors: young (average around 15 years), middle-aged (around 40), aged (around 68) and long-lived (roughly 88). Donors of different ages were randomly distributed across sequencing lanes to avoid experimental bias. Overall study outcomes, separate from this receptor: The long-lived group showed more naive CD4+ T cells, fewer expanded clones and increased TCR diversity than the aged group, suggesting age selection. Bulk unsorted PBMC profiling prevented conclusive comparison of naive and antigen-experienced compartments. A strong correlation was found between observed TCR beta diversity and the percentage of naive T cells measured by flow cytometry. Observed TCR beta diversity per million T cells fell roughly linearly with age, and a significant reduction was already apparent by age roughly 40. Because donor CMV infection status was unknown, age-related changes in expanded clonotypes were potentially confounded. Estimates of total diversity based on one million sequenced T cells were regarded as lower bounds and as underestimates.

The donors were 40 or so Caucasian individuals from Russia, aged roughly 6 to 90 years, who were systemically healthy. Roughly 9 milliliters of peripheral blood were drawn from each donor into EDTA-treated Vacutainer tubes. Ficoll-Paque density-gradient centrifugation was used to isolate PBMCs, with at least 6.5 million per sample. Total RNA, at least 5 micrograms per sample, was extracted from PBMCs with Trizol reagent. For every donor, flow cytometry on a PBMC aliquot measured the percentage of naive CD45RAhigh/CD27high T cells. Receptor libraries were prepared by 5' RACE. Sequencing was carried out with an Illumina HiSeq 2500. The second PCR ran for about 6 to 12 cycles and used a J-beta primer mix along with a sample-barcoded 5' primer. A template-switch 5' adaptor carrying 12 random nucleotides introduced a unique molecular identifier onto each TCR beta cDNA molecule. Each sample yielded at least 2.5 million CDR3-containing paired-end reads. All of the RNA was converted into first-strand cDNA using the Mint cDNA synthesis kit, with a TRBC-specific oligonucleotide serving as the primer. Following uracil-DNA glycosylase treatment, all cDNA underwent a first 18-cycle PCR with the universal primers M1SS and BC2_uni_R. Per the original workflow: For normalization, 1 million high-quality reads were randomly selected from each sample, with every read carrying a distinct molecular identifier. Reads sharing molecular identifiers were discarded rather than binned into consensus sequences. MiTCR, with a Q25 quality threshold and the strictest error-elimination algorithm, was used for CDR3 identification, clonotype clustering and error correction. Lower-bound total TCR beta diversity was estimated with a nonparametric unseen species model using Euler transformation. TCRdb cleaned the public reads at Q25 with fastp, built clones with MiXCR and kept in-frame beta chains. Rows merge per CDR3 protein into single entries with the most common DNA and genes. The V and J calls were determined by TCRdb, not by the authors. The sample table holds 700,000 to 1,000,000 distinct CDR3 sequences, of which under 45% were seen once. Nearly 20% of the sample is taken by the ten largest.

Sequencing used blood. The TCR was taken from a man aged 60 to 69 in good health.

The DNA reads as follows: TGCGCCAGCAGCTTGAGTGCAGGGAGCTATGGCTACACCTTC. Translation gives CASSLSAGSYGYTF. The chain is assembled from TRBV5-1 and TRBJ1-2, with TRBD1 tentatively as D gene (5 bases match). The germline V gene supplies CDR1 SGHRS and CDR2 YFSETQ. The CDR3, from cysteine to phenylalanine, totals 14 residues. The retained sequence is limited to the CDR3, 42 bases, with the frame set at the first base. V is clipped by 1 base and J by 4 bases, and the sequence between their germline boundaries is 11 bases long.